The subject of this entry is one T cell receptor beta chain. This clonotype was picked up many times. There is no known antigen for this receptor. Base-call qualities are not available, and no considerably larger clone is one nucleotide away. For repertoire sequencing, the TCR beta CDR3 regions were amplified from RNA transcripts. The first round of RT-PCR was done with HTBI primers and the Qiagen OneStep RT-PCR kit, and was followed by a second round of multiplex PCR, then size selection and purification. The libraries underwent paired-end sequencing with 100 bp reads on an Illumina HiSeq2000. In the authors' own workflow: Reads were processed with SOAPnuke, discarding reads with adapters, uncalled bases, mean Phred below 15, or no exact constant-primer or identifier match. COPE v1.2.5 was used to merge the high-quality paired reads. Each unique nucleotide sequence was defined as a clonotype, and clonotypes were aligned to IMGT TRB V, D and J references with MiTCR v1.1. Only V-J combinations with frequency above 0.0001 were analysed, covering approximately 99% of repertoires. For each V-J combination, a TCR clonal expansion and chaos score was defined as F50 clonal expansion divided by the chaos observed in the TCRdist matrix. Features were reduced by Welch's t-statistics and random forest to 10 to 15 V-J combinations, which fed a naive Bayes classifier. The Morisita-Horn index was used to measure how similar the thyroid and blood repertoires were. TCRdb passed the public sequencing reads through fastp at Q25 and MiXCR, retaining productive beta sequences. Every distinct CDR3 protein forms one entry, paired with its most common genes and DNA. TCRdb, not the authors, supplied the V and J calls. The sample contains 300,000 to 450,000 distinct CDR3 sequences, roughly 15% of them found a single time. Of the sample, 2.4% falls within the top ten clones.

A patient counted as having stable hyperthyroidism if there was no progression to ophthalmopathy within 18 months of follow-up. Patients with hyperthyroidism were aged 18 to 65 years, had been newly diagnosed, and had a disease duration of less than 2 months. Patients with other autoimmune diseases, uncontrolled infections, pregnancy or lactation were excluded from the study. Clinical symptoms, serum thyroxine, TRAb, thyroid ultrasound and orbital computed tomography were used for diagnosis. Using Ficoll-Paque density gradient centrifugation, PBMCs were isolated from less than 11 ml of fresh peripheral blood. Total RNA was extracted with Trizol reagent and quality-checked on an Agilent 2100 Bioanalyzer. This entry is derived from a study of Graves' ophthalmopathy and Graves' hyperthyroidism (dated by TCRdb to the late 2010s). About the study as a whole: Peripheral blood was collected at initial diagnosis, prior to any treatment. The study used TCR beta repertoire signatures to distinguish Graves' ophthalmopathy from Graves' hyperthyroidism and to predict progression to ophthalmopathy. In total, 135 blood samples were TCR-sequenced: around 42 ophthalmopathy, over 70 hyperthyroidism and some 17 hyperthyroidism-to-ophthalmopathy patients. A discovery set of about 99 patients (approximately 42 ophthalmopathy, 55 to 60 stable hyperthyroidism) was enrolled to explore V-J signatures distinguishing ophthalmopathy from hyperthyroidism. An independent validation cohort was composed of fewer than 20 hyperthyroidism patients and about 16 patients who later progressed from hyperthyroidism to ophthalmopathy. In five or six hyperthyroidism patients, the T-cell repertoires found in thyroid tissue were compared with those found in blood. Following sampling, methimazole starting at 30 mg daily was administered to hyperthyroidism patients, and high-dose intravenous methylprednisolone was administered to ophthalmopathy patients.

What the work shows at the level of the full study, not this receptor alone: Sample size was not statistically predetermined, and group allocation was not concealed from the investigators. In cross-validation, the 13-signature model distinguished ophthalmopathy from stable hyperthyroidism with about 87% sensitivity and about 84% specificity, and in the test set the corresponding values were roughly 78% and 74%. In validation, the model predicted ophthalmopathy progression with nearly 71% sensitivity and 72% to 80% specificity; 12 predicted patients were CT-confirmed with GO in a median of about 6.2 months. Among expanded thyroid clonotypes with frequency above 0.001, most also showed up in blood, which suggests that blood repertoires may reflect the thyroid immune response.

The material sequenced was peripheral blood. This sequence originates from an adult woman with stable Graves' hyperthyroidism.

The CDR3 protein sequence reads: CASSPTGFTDSPLHF. The nucleotide sequence reads as follows: TGTGCCAGTAGCCCGACAGGGTTCACGGATTCACCCCTCCACTTT. The V and J segments used are TRBV19 and TRBJ1-6, with 7 bases matching TRBD1. The germline V gene (reference sequence) specifies LNHDA as CDR1 and SQIVND as CDR2. The cysteine opens and the phenylalanine closes a CDR3 of 15 amino acids. CDR3 DNA is the only sequence kept; it has 45 bases, read in frame from the first base. From V the trimming removes 6 bases and from J it removes 8 bases, while the gene matches leave 10 bases of the junction unaccounted for.